Listed here are 9 T cell receptor beta chains from one sample, sequenced in a study of T-cell memory formation after mild COVID-19. TCRdb independently ran MiXCR on the 5' RACE reads; one entry per CDR3 protein. The sample holds a few hundred thousand distinct CDR3 sequences, 25% to 30% seen once. What was sequenced was PBMCs or a T cell subset sorted from them (not recorded which). Every receptor here comes from an adult woman who had mild COVID-19 (a few samples of this study predate the infection). Cell type and time point are not known.

V and J are TRBV10-2 and TRBJ1-5; D unresolved. CDR3 length: 14 residues. CDR1 WSHSY and CDR2 SAAADI come from the germline V gene. V lost 2 bases and J lost 2, with 7 bases in between. This CDR3 reads CASSEGWGNQPQHF. In DNA form, the CDR3 reads TGCGCCAGCAGTGAGGGTTGGGGCAATCAGCCCCAGCATTTT.

This clonotype was seen more than once but under ten times. The CDR3 protein is CASSLAREQFF. In nucleotides, the CDR3 is TGCGCCAGCAGCTTGGCGCGGGAGCAGTTCTTC. The chain combines TRBV5-1 with TRBJ2-1; D ambiguous. V lost 0 bases, J lost 10 bases, and 5 bases lay in between. Per germline, CDR1 SGHRS and CDR2 YFSETQ. This CDR3 has 11 amino acids.

The chain combines TRBV29-1 with TRBJ2-3; TRBD2 might be the D (5 bases). Germline CDR1 is SQVTM and CDR2 is ANQGSEA. The CDR3 covers 15 residues. V shed 3 bases and J shed 2 bases, with 15 bases lying between them. The CDR3 reads CSVEWGDGITDTQYF. CDR3 coding DNA: TGCAGCGTTGAGTGGGGAGACGGAATCACAGATACGCAGTATTTT.

This rearrangement joins TRBV5-1 to TRBJ2-7, with 9 positions matching TRBD1. From germline, CDR1 is SGHRS and CDR2 YFSETQ. The CDR3 totals 14 residues. V gave up 4 bases and J gave up 6 bases; unmatched junction bases: 8. The CDR3 here is CASSAGTGKVEQYF. The CDR3, as DNA: TGCGCCAGCAGCGCCGGGACAGGGAAAGTCGAGCAGTACTTC. Together with reference TRBV5-1 and TRBJ2-7, the CDR3 gives the full variable domain: KAGVTQTPRYLIKTRGQQVTLSCSPISGHRSVSWYQQTPGQGLQFLFEYFSETQRNKGNFPGRFSGRQFSNSRSEMNVSTLELGDSALYLCASSAGTGKVEQYFGPGTRLTVT.

The rearrangement uses TRBV9 and TRBJ2-7; 12 nucleotides agree with TRBD2. The CDR3 contains 16 residues. Germline V gene lookup returns CDR1 SGDLS and CDR2 YYNGEE. The trim removed 0 bases at V and 2 bases at J, leaving 3 bases unmatched. CDR3 protein: CASSVGSSGGAYEQYF. The CDR3, as DNA: TGTGCCAGCAGCGTAGGGTCTAGCGGGGGGGCCTACGAGCAGTACTTC.

V and J are TRBV30 and TRBJ1-6, with D uncertain. The CDR3 has 13 amino acids. Germline V CDR1 and CDR2: GTSNPN, SVGIG (reference sequence). With 2 bases removed from V and 8 bases from J, the gap between germline ends came to 10 bases. The CDR3 loop is CAWSSPNYSPLHF. CDR3 sequence (DNA): TGTGCCTGGAGTTCCCCGAACTATTCACCCCTCCACTTT. Filled out from reference TRBV30 and TRBJ1-6, the complete variable domain reads SQTIHQWPATLVQPVGSPLSLECTVEGTSNPNLYWYRQAAGRGLQLLFYSVGIGQISSEVPQNLSASRPQDRQFILSSKKLLLSDSGFYLCAWSSPNYSPLHFGNGTRLTVT.

This clonotype has a handful of counts. The genes are TRBV4-3 and TRBJ2-7; TRBD2 agrees at 7 bases. V lost 0 bases and J lost 3; bases outside the gene matches: 5. CDR1 is LGHNA, CDR2 YSLEER, per germline. This CDR3 comprises 15 residues. The CDR3 spells CASSQDRASGYEQYF. The CDR3 bases are TGCGCCAGCAGCCAAGATCGGGCTAGCGGCTACGAGCAGTACTTC.

The J gene is TRBJ2-3, the V gene TRBV6-1, with D uncertain. This CDR3 region has 13 residues. The V end was cut by 7 bases, the J end by 3 bases, with 11 bases between. Germline assignment: CDR1 MNHNS and CDR2 SASEGT. CDR3 amino acids: CASTRIGTDTQYF. DNA of the CDR3: TGTGCCAGCACTCGGATAGGAACAGATACGCAGTATTTT.

This clonotype has more than one count but fewer than ten. The chain uses TRBV20-1 and TRBJ1-2, with D perhaps TRBD1 (5 bases). The CDR3 consists of 13 residues. The V end was cut by 1 base, the J end by 8 bases, with 14 bases between. Germline V gives CDR1 DFQATT, CDR2 SNEGSKA (reference sequence). The CDR3 DNA reads TGCAGTGCTAGAGGGGGGGTGCTAGAAGGCTACACCTTC. Residues: CSARGGVLEGYTF.